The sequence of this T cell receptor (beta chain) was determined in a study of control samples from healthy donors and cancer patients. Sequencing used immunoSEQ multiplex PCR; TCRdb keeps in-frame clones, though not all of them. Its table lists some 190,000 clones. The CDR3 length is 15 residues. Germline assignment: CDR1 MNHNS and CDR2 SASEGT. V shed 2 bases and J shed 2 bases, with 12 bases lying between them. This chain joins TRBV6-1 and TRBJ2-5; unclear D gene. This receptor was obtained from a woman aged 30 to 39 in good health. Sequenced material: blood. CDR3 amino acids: CASSEWNSLQETQYF. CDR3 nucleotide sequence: TGTGCCAGCAGTGAATGGAACAGCTTACAAGAGACCCAGTACTTC.